Listed below are T cell receptor beta chains from one sample, sequenced in a study of STAT3 mutations in large granular lymphocyte leukemia. Generated by immunoSEQ multiplex PCR, the TCRdb table keeps only in-frame clones and is missing some. Of 4,700 or so clones in the sample, approximately 50% were seen once. Sequencing input: peripheral blood mononuclear cells. The receptor source for this set is a male patient between 45 and 60 years old with T-cell large granular lymphocyte leukemia. Some clones in this sample may be carry-over from other donors' samples. The CDR3 runs from the conserved cysteine through the conserved F or W. Clone size is given for some rows only: seen once, a few or many times, or a class if the clone is expanded.

V: TRBV13; J: TRBJ1-5; size: few; CDR3: CASSTGTGGNQPQHF
V: TRBV18; J: TRBJ2-3; size: NA; CDR3: CASSPQGSGTDTQYF
V: TRBV30; J: TRBJ2-6; size: NA; CDR3: CACMRGANVLTF
V: TRBV30; J: TRBJ1-2; size: NA; CDR3: CAWSLSHRDGYTF
V: TRBV5-1; J: TRBJ2-7; size: NA; CDR3: CASSLHPSYEQYF
V: TRBV4-1; J: TRBJ2-7; size: few; CDR3: CASSPLAESYEQYF
V: TRBV5-1; J: TRBJ2-1; size: NA; CDR3: CASSPLVSSGRASNEQFF
V: TRBV30; J: TRBJ2-1; size: once; CDR3: CAWSTQGAAYNEQFF
V: TRBV12-5; J: TRBJ1-4; size: NA; CDR3: CASGTWTGGNEKLFF
V: TRBV4-3; J: TRBJ1-2; size: few; CDR3: CASSQGHRDRGYTF
V: TRBV5-1; J: TRBJ2-1; size: NA; CDR3: CASSLGAGKGLAGLLSYNEQFF
V: TRBV18; J: TRBJ1-5; size: NA; CDR3: CASSTFRDRGNQPQHF
V: TRBV29-1; J: TRBJ2-3; size: NA; CDR3: CSVGAGLMTDTQYF
V: TRBV6-1; J: TRBJ2-7; size: few; CDR3: CASSPLHEQYF
V: TRBV5-1; J: TRBJ1-2; size: few; CDR3: CASGLGHGYGYTF
V: TRBV7-9; J: TRBJ1-2; size: NA; CDR3: CASSPRTSQTNYGYTF
V: TRBV7-9; J: TRBJ2-7; size: NA; CDR3: CASSSGSGYEQYF
V: TRBV6-1; J: TRBJ1-5; size: few; CDR3: CASSEVGRPQHF
V: TRBV25-1; J: TRBJ1-5; size: NA; CDR3: CASSETGPMGPQHF
V: TRBV5-4; J: TRBJ1-2; size: few; CDR3: CASTQGAGYGYTF
V: TRBV27; J: TRBJ1-5; size: NA; CDR3: CASSPNREGQPQHF
V: TRBV29-1; J: TRBJ1-5; size: NA; CDR3: CSVALGYSNQPQHF
V: TRBV6-5; J: TRBJ1-2; size: NA; CDR3: CASSFSGNYGYTF
V: TRBV5-1; J: TRBJ2-7; size: NA; CDR3: CASSLDGGIVAYEQYF
V: TRBV30; J: TRBJ2-1; size: NA; CDR3: CAWSVRTRGEQFF
V: TRBV5-1; J: TRBJ2-7; size: NA; CDR3: CASRGAKGTHSSYEQYF
V: TRBV7-9; J: TRBJ2-3; size: once; CDR3: CASSPQGLSTDTQYF
V: TRBV29-1; J: TRBJ1-1; size: once; CDR3: CSARQGGSGTEAFF
V: TRBV30; J: TRBJ1-3; size: NA; CDR3: CAWTRTGEGNTIYF
V: TRBV30; J: TRBJ2-7; size: few; CDR3: CAWSVRSLEQYF
V: TRBV28; J: TRBJ1-1; size: NA; CDR3: CASSRTAGAFF
V: TRBV5-4; J: TRBJ1-4; size: NA; CDR3: CASSSRQGRGEKLFF
V: TRBV5-5; J: TRBJ2-5; size: NA; CDR3: CASSFGQDETQYF
V: TRBV4-1; J: TRBJ2-7; size: NA; CDR3: CASSQDRLAGAYEQYF
V: TRBV18; J: TRBJ2-7; size: NA; CDR3: CASSPFTRGTYEQYF
V: TRBV5-4; J: TRBJ2-1; size: NA; CDR3: CASSFGVGNEQFF
V: TRBV7-2; J: TRBJ2-7; size: NA; CDR3: CASRVASGATYEQYF
V: TRBV5-1; J: TRBJ2-5; size: NA; CDR3: CASSPGTGQETQYF
V: TRBV18; J: TRBJ2-6; size: NA; CDR3: CASSPERGSGANVLTF
V: TRBV5-1; J: TRBJ2-3; size: NA; CDR3: CASSPGRPSTDTQYF
V: TRBV30; J: TRBJ1-5; size: NA; CDR3: CAWSVGGSPNQPQHF
V: TRBV29-1; J: TRBJ2-5; size: NA; CDR3: CSVGGVQETQYF
V: TRBV4-2; J: TRBJ2-5; size: few; CDR3: CASSHLGLAEEETQYF
V: TRBV7-9; J: TRBJ1-1; size: few; CDR3: CASSTQDRGDTEAFF
V: TRBV6-5; J: TRBJ1-5; size: once; CDR3: CASGQGDQPQHF
V: TRBV10-3; J: TRBJ2-7; size: NA; CDR3: CAISEGRDDYEQYF
V: TRBV27; J: TRBJ2-5; size: NA; CDR3: CASSQVPSRETQYF
V: TRBV30; J: TRBJ1-5; size: NA; CDR3: CAWSVKQKNQPQHF
V: TRBV29-1; J: TRBJ2-1; size: NA; CDR3: CSVGGLGVLSYNEQFF
V: TRBV7-9; J: TRBJ2-1; size: NA; CDR3: CASSHHSAAPSNEQFF
V: TRBV28; J: TRBJ2-3; size: few; CDR3: CASSGGGRGPDTQYF